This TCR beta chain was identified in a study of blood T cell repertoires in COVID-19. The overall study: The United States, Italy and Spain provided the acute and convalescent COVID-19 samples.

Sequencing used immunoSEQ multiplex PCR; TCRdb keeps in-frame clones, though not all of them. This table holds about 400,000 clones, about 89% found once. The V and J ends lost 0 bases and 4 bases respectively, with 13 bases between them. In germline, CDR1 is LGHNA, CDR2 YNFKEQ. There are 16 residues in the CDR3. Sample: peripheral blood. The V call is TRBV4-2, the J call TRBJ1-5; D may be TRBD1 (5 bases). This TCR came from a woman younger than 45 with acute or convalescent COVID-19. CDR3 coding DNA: TGTGCCAGCAGCCAAGATTTAGGACAAGAGAATCAGCCCCAGCATTTT. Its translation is CASSQDLGQENQPQHF.